This T cell receptor (beta chain) was captured in a study of T-cell memory formation after mild COVID-19 (dated by TCRdb to about 2021). For the wider study: TCR sequence clusters from the two donors were largely donor specific. Longitudinal TCRalpha and TCRbeta repertoire sequencing tracked T-cell clones expanding and contracting after mild COVID-19 in a couple of donors. Two young, previously healthy adult volunteers, one female and one male, were included in the cohort.

Ficoll-Paque density gradient centrifugation was used to isolate PBMCs. About this clonotype itself: Which antigen it targets is not known. No clone much larger than this one lies a single base away; base qualities are absent.

Results the study describes overall, beyond this receptor: The second-wave clones that peaked on day 37 were not confirmed to be SARS-CoV-2 specific. Contracting CD4+ clones were located mainly in the CM and EM memory subsets, whereas CD8+ clones were found to be enriched in EMRA. The study covered only a couple of mild cases, and larger cohorts including severe cases with pre-infection samples were considered necessary. Balanced CD4/CD8 phenotypes were observed for clones contracting from day 15 to 85, whereas a bias towards CD4+ was observed for a second wave of clones expanding from day 15 to 37. Some responding clones were found in pre-infection memory, which suggests that pre-existing cross-reactive memory T cells took part in the SARS-CoV-2 response.

Data came from an Illumina NovaSeq 6000. cDNA libraries for TCRalpha and TCRbeta were prepared by 5'RACE using constant-segment primers, with sample barcodes and unique molecular identifiers added. Trizol reagent was used to extract RNA from every sample. The libraries were amplified in two PCR steps, and the second step added a second sample barcode and Illumina TruSeq adapters. Sequencing of the libraries was done on an Illumina NovaSeq, producing 2 x 150 bp paired-end reads. The paper's data handling went like this. The reads were demultiplexed and collapsed into UMI-guided consensus sequences using migec v1.2.7. Using mixcr v2.1.11, UMI consensuses were aligned to TRA and TRB V and J templates and then assembled into clonotypes. A clonotype was counted as expanded or contracted only when both edgeR and NoisET called the clonotype significant, with the noise models trained on biological replicates. For edgeR calls, the cutoffs were a false discovery rate-adjusted p below 0.01 and a log2 fold-change threshold of 1. As an exploratory analysis of dynamics, PCA with hierarchical clustering was applied to max-normalized trajectories of the 1000 most abundant clonotypes. Separately sequenced CD4+ and CD8+ repertoires were used to assign the CD4 or CD8 phenotype of responding clones. TCRdb cleaned the public reads at Q25 with fastp, built clones with MiXCR and kept in-frame beta chains. Identical CDR3 proteins give one entry, which carries the most common genes and DNA. The V and J calls, along with clone size, are taken from TCRdb and not from the paper's own processing. The sample table contains around 320,000 distinct CDR3 sequences; only one count was recorded for 25% to 30% of them. The ten largest clones take up approximately 13% of the sample.

From its cysteine to its phenylalanine, the CDR3 spans 16 amino acids. Here the CDR3 DNA is all that survives: 48 bases in frame from base 1. For CDR1 and CDR2, the germline V gene lists MNHEY and SVGEGT. Unmatched junction bases come to 12, with V trimmed by 5 bases and J by 5 bases. The sequence derives from an adult woman who had mild COVID-19 (a few samples of this study predate the infection). The sample titles of this study are shuffled in the database, so cell type and time point are left out; the donor was told from shared clones. Recombination connected TRBV6-2 or TRBV6-3 to TRBJ2-7, and TRBD2 aligns with 10 junction nucleotides. What was sequenced was PBMCs or a T cell subset sorted from them (not recorded which). Read as DNA, the sequence is TGTGCCAGCAGTCCTTATCCTGGGACTAGCGTTAACGAGCAGTACTTC. The translation is CASSPYPGTSVNEQYF.